This is a list of T cell receptor beta chains from one sample in a study of tumor and adjacent non-tumor tissue in lung cancer. Each CDR3 protein is one row after TCRdb ran MiXCR on the multiplex PCR reads. The sample has approximately 90,000 distinct CDR3 sequences, around three quarters seen once. The sequencing sample was made of distant non-tumor lung tissue. The receptors were gathered from a woman in her forties or fifties with non-small cell lung cancer. Both conserved end residues are part of each CDR3. Fields, in order: J gene, V gene, CDR3 protein.

j_call: TRBJ1-5
v_call: TRBV6-1
cdr3_aa: CASRTGGSQPLHF

j_call: TRBJ2-1
v_call: TRBV20-1
cdr3_aa: CSIRRREADEQSF

j_call: TRBJ2-1
v_call: TRBV4-1
cdr3_aa: CTSSRDVGDRGYNEQFF

j_call: TRBJ2-5
v_call: TRBV6-2/TRBV6-3
cdr3_aa: CTSKGRRDPRDGQESQYF

j_call: TRBJ2-5
v_call: TRBV19
cdr3_aa: CASSQGDQETQYF

j_call: TRBJ1-2
v_call: TRBV6-2/TRBV6-3
cdr3_aa: CVSSYNRAHIGCTF

j_call: -
v_call: TRBV28
cdr3_aa: CASSLYHGTGGYAEPQYF

j_call: TRBJ2-7
v_call: TRBV29-1
cdr3_aa: CSVLDEIRGQYF

j_call: TRBJ2-2
v_call: TRBV4-1
cdr3_aa: CANSQIGETSGRNTGELFF

j_call: TRBJ2-3
v_call: TRBV20-1
cdr3_aa: CSAKEATSSTDTQYF

j_call: TRBJ2-1
v_call: TRBV4-1
cdr3_aa: CASSQALALSEQFF

j_call: TRBJ2-3
v_call: TRBV20-1
cdr3_aa: CGARDPGGERGTDTQYF

j_call: TRBJ2-3
v_call: TRBV6-5
cdr3_aa: CAISVGLAGVSDTHYF

j_call: TRBJ2-7
v_call: TRBV11-2
cdr3_aa: CASSTLPPTGGRGF

j_call: TRBJ2-7
v_call: TRBV10-3
cdr3_aa: CAIMVMGDSYEQYF

j_call: TRBJ2-7
v_call: TRBV10-3
cdr3_aa: CATSPGQGSSYEQYF

j_call: TRBJ1-1
v_call: TRBV5-6
cdr3_aa: CASSGQGSVAFF

j_call: TRBJ2-2
v_call: TRBV4-1
cdr3_aa: CASSRDGRGFNTGELSF

j_call: TRBJ1-1
v_call: TRBV11-2
cdr3_aa: CASSLETGANTETLF

j_call: TRBJ2-1
v_call: TRBV6-1
cdr3_aa: CASRGGTEGILDSQLF

j_call: TRBJ2-5
v_call: TRBV4-1
cdr3_aa: CASSPSRGHETQYF

j_call: TRBJ2-7
v_call: TRBV10-3
cdr3_aa: CATDGGQGYDEQCF

j_call: TRBJ2-1
v_call: TRBV12-3/TRBV12-4
cdr3_aa: CASSFSEFHEQFF

j_call: TRBJ2-1
v_call: TRBV20-1
cdr3_aa: CSALLSSSSNEQFF

j_call: TRBJ2-2
v_call: TRBV11-2
cdr3_aa: CASTLGSVKAGELFF

j_call: TRBJ2-1
v_call: TRBV12-3/TRBV12-4
cdr3_aa: CTSSAGTGCYNEQFF

j_call: TRBJ2-3
v_call: TRBV11-2
cdr3_aa: CASSLWGQLAKDMQYF

j_call: TRBJ2-6
v_call: TRBV4-2
cdr3_aa: CASSQHTNSGTNVLTF

j_call: TRBJ2-1
v_call: TRBV11-2
cdr3_aa: CASNLEAGQGMNEQFF

j_call: TRBJ1-5
v_call: TRBV4-2
cdr3_aa: CASSQDLASNHHQHF

j_call: TRBJ2-7
v_call: TRBV6-5
cdr3_aa: CVNTALGREQGEQYF

j_call: TRBJ2-5
v_call: TRBV4-2
cdr3_aa: CASRQEGRVQSQYF

j_call: TRBJ2-1
v_call: TRBV20-1
cdr3_aa: CSAQPLAGAYNEQFF

j_call: TRBJ2-1
v_call: TRBV24-1
cdr3_aa: CATSDSRFRSSYNEQFF

j_call: TRBJ1-1
v_call: TRBV4-2
cdr3_aa: CASSQVQDGTEAFF

j_call: TRBJ1-2
v_call: TRBV12-3/TRBV12-4
cdr3_aa: CASCRWTANYGYTF

j_call: TRBJ2-3
v_call: TRBV5-6
cdr3_aa: CASDTYHTSGMSYTQYF